What follows describes a single T cell receptor (beta chain). Its antigen remains unidentified. This record comes from a study of shared clonotypes between healthy human individuals. Background on the study: Plates per donor: three CD4 naive, three CD4 memory, two CD8 naive, one CD8 memory.

A CD45RA+ naive subset and a CD45RA-negative memory subset were split from CD4+ cells. Authors' methods: ImmunoSEQ supplied junction-only sequences lacking quality scores, so filtering was different. Sequenced by immunoSEQ multiplex PCR; TCRdb stores in-frame clones only, minus some. D and trimming come from the DNA, and the V and J calls and clone size come from that table. The repertoire holds approximately 2.1 million clones, with about 92% as singletons. The germline V gene encodes CDR1 SGHRS and CDR2 YFSETQ. The CDR3 extends over 14 amino acids. V was trimmed by 4 bases and J by 6 bases, leaving 13 bases between them. Whole-study findings and limits: Among donors, sharing of clonotypes was expected to be affected by sequencing depth.

The V gene is TRBV5-1, the J gene TRBJ2-2; the D gene is possibly TRBD2 (6 bases). Sequencing was carried out using naive CD4+ T cells from PBMCs. Subset indicated: CD45RA+ positively selected. The sequence was collected from a man aged 18 to 30 in good health. Some clones in this sample may be carry-over from other donors' samples. In DNA, the CDR3 is TGCGCCAGCAGCCCGGAGGGCCCCCCCGGGGAGCTGTTTTTT. This encodes CASSPEGPPGELFF.